This passage covers 20 T cell receptor beta chains from one sample sequenced in a study of regulatory T cells in long-lasting Graves disease (dated by TCRdb to the early 2020s). Taken with the paper, the label for time point translates to: persistent/refractory GD, antithyroid drugs over 5 years with positive TRAb. RNA was extracted from PBMCs in TRIzol for both TCR sequencing and RNA sequencing. Library preparation used multiplex PCR. Sequenced using an Illumina HiSeq 4000. To build TCR beta libraries, CDR3 regions were amplified by Arm-PCR using iRepertoire HTBI primers. The public sequencing data were trimmed at Q25 with fastp and processed into clonotypes with MiXCR by TCRdb, which kept only in-frame beta chains. Every distinct CDR3 protein forms one entry, paired with its most common genes and DNA. This sample comprises 400,000 or so distinct CDR3 sequences, 23% of them detected only once. The biggest ten clones account for about a quarter of the sample.

Specimen: peripheral blood mononuclear cells (PBMCs), collected when the disease was refractory, from a patient treated with antithyroid drugs. The source is a female donor with Graves disease.

The chain joins TRBV6-6 to TRBJ1-6, with D hard to call. The CDR3 consists of 15 residues. Trimming shortened V by 0 bases and J by 8 bases, and 11 bases separated the two germline ends. Germline V gene sequence: CDR1 MNHNY, CDR2 SVGAGI (reference sequence). The CDR3 protein is CASSYSPALDSPLHF. The CDR3 DNA reads as TGTGCCAGCAGTTACTCGCCGGCGCTCGATTCACCCCTCCACTTT.

The chain links TRBV29-1 to TRBJ1-1, with 9 positions matching TRBD1. CDR1 and CDR2 from the germline V gene are SQVTM and ANQGSEA. The CDR3 runs 14 residues. V gave up 3 bases and J gave up 0 bases; unmatched junction bases: 2. The CDR3 here is CSVDGTGLNTEAFF. DNA of the CDR3: TGCAGCGTTGATGGGACAGGGTTGAACACTGAAGCTTTCTTT.

The chain joins TRBV7-9 to TRBJ2-7; TRBD2 aligns across 13 bases. Germline V gene lookup returns CDR1 SEHNR and CDR2 FQNEAQ (reference sequence). The CDR3 spans 15 residues. The V segment lost 2 bases and the J segment 5 bases; nucleotides outside the gene matches: 3. The CDR3 loop is CASSLWTSGSNEQYF. As DNA, the CDR3 is TGTGCCAGCAGCTTATGGACTAGCGGGAGTAACGAGCAGTACTTC.

This clonotype was seen only once. This rearrangement joins TRBV12-3 or TRBV12-4 to TRBJ1-2; 8 nucleotides line up with TRBD1. V dropped 4 bases and J dropped 5; count of bases not matched to a gene: 3. This CDR3 has 13 amino acids. The CDR3 sequence is CASSWTGIYGYTF. For the CDR3, the DNA is TGTGCCAGCAGTTGGACAGGGATATATGGCTACACCTTC.

Ten or more counts support this clonotype. The rearrangement links TRBV6-1 to TRBJ2-7, with TRBD2 identical over 10 bases. This CDR3 has 13 amino acids. Germline V gives CDR1 MNHNS, CDR2 SASEGT. The trim removed 5 bases at V and 3 bases at J, leaving 1 base unmatched. Here the CDR3 DNA reads TGTGCCAGCAGTACTAGCGGGAACTACGAGCAGTACTTC. Protein sequence: CASSTSGNYEQYF.

In its sample, this clonotype was seen many times. The V call is TRBV7-2, the J call TRBJ2-5; TRBD2 matches at 7 bases. The CDR3 totals 15 residues. Germline CDR1 SGHTA, CDR2 FQGNSA. The V segment lost 5 bases and the J segment 5 bases; nucleotides outside the gene matches: 11. DNA for the CDR3: TGTGCCAGCAGCCCTAGCGGAGGAACCGGGGAGACCCAGTACTTC. Amino acid sequence: CASSPSGGTGETQYF.

This clonotype was seen at least ten times. The rearrangement joins TRBV12-3 or TRBV12-4 to TRBJ1-2; TRBD1 might be the D (5 bases). The CDR3 sequence is 14 residues long. Trimming took 3 bases from V and 5 from J, leaving 13 bases between them. The chain's CDR3 is CASSFVTAHYGYTF. In DNA form, the CDR3 reads TGTGCCAGCAGTTTTGTGACAGCACATTATGGCTACACCTTC.

This clonotype was picked up many times. The genes are TRBV30 and TRBJ1-5; TRBD1 aligns across 9 bases. CDR1 is GTSNPN and CDR2 is SVGIG in the germline V gene (reference sequence). V lost 8 bases, J lost 0 bases, and 8 bases stayed unmatched. CDR3 length equals 15 residues. The CDR3 loop is CAVETGGYSNQPQHF. CDR3 DNA: TGTGCCGTGGAGACAGGGGGGTATAGCAATCAGCCCCAGCATTTT.

J is TRBJ2-2 and V is TRBV7-3; D remains ambiguous. V was clipped by 5 bases and J by 0 bases, with 10 bases between them. This CDR3 has 15 amino acids. CDR1 is SGHTA, CDR2 FQGTGA, per germline. CDR3 in DNA: TGTGCCAGCAGCCCAATCCCTGCGAACACCGGGGAGCTGTTTTTT. This encodes CASSPIPANTGELFF.

Here the CDR3 reads CASSRPGLATYEQYF. The CDR3 DNA reads TGTGCCAGCAGTCGGCCGGGACTAGCGACCTACGAGCAGTACTTC. This sequence joins TRBV6-1 and TRBJ2-7; 10 nucleotides match TRBD2. V trimming: 5 bases; J trimming: 2 bases; junction bases outside the gene matches: 6. Germline CDR1 MNHNS, CDR2 SASEGT. CDR3 length equals 15 residues.

This clonotype was seen at least ten times. V gene TRBV6-1 combines with J gene TRBJ2-7; D assignment may be TRBD1 or TRBD2 (5 bases each). CDR3 length equals 17 residues. The V end was cut by 1 base, the J end by 3 bases, with 19 bases between. Looked up from germline, CDR1 is MNHNS and CDR2 is SASEGT. CDR3 protein: CASSEDNNRDPLYEQYF. For the CDR3, the DNA is TGTGCCAGCAGTGAAGACAACAACCGGGACCCACTCTACGAGCAGTACTTC.

This clonotype has at least ten counts. J is TRBJ2-7 and V is TRBV13; a weak D match, TRBD1 (6 bases). V was clipped by 2 bases and J by 5 bases, with 13 bases between them. Germline values: CDR1 PRHDT, CDR2 FYEKMQ (reference sequence). The CDR3 sequence is 14 residues long. CDR3 bases: TGTGCCAGCAGCTTAAGGGGGACGAAGGACGAGCAGTACTTC. Translation: CASSLRGTKDEQYF.

This chain joins TRBV29-1 and TRBJ2-2; TRBD2 matches 8 bases. CDR3 length: 14 amino acids. The germline CDR1 and CDR2 sequences are SQVTM and ANQGSEA. V lost 4 bases, J lost 6 bases, and 7 bases stayed unmatched. The DNA for the CDR3 is TGCAGCGTTGGGAGCGGGAGTTGGGCCGGGGAGCTGTTTTTT. It yields the protein CSVGSGSWAGELFF.

The table lists this clonotype with many counts. The chain uses TRBV30 and TRBJ2-5; 7 nucleotides match TRBD1. The CDR3 is made up of 12 amino acids. CDR1 is GTSNPN and CDR2 is SVGIG in the germline V gene (reference sequence). The trim removed 3 bases at V and 7 bases at J, leaving 5 bases unmatched. In DNA form, the CDR3 reads TGTGCCTGGAGCATACAGGGGTCGACCCAGTACTTC. Amino acids: CAWSIQGSTQYF.

The chain links TRBV3-1 to TRBJ1-1, with D perhaps matching TRBD1 (5 bases). The V end was cut by 3 bases, the J end by 3 bases, with 11 bases between. The CDR3 runs to 14 residues. Germline CDR1 reads LGHDT; CDR2 reads YNNKEL (reference sequence). In DNA, the CDR3 is TGTGCCAGCAGCCAGGCAGGGAAGGACACTGAAGCTTTCTTT. This gives the protein CASSQAGKDTEAFF.

Concerning this clonotype itself: A much larger clone differs from this one at a single base, so this may be a read error. This sequence joins TRBV29-1 and TRBJ1-1; D gene uncertain. This CDR3 has 12 residues. V was trimmed by 6 bases and J by 4 bases, leaving 12 bases between them. The V gene's germline CDR1 is SQVTM and CDR2 ANQGSEA. Written as DNA, the CDR3 is TGCAGCGTGCGCAAGGGAACCACTGAAGCTTTCTTT. It yields the protein CSVRKGTTEAFF.

This clonotype was seen at least ten times. This chain links TRBV12-3 or TRBV12-4 with TRBJ1-5; no reliable D call. The CDR3 extends over 15 amino acids. The V and J ends lost 2 bases and 9 bases respectively, with 17 bases between them. The CDR3 sequence is CASSLQPGVQGPQHF. The CDR3 DNA is TGTGCCAGCAGTTTACAACCAGGTGTTCAAGGGCCCCAGCATTTT.

This clonotype came up many times. V gene TRBV5-1 combines with J gene TRBJ1-5; D gene unclear. The ends were cut back, 2 bases at V and 0 bases at J, with 9 bases in the middle. Germline CDR1 and CDR2: SGHRS and YFSETQ. The CDR3 loop spans 15 amino acids. CDR3: CASSFGGSSNQPQHF. In DNA form, the CDR3 reads TGCGCCAGCAGCTTTGGCGGGAGTAGCAATCAGCCCCAGCATTTT.

The chain links TRBV29-1 to TRBJ2-7; D uncertain. Trimming shortened V by 0 bases and J by 3 bases, and 12 bases separated the two germline ends. The CDR3 is made up of 14 amino acids. In germline, CDR1 is SQVTM, CDR2 ANQGSEA. The CDR3 DNA sequence: TGCAGCGTTGAAGATGATCAAGCGAACTACGAGCAGTACTTC. This codes for CSVEDDQANYEQYF.

The J gene is TRBJ2-3, the V gene TRBV19; D possibly uses TRBD1 or TRBD2 (5 bases each). Germline CDR1 reads LNHDA; CDR2 reads SQIVND (reference sequence). The V end was cut by 4 bases, the J end by 2 bases, with 19 bases between. There are 17 residues in the CDR3. In DNA, the CDR3 is TGTGCCAGTAGTAAGTTCGGGGACCCCACCTCCACAGATACGCAGTATTTT. It encodes CASSKFGDPTSTDTQYF.